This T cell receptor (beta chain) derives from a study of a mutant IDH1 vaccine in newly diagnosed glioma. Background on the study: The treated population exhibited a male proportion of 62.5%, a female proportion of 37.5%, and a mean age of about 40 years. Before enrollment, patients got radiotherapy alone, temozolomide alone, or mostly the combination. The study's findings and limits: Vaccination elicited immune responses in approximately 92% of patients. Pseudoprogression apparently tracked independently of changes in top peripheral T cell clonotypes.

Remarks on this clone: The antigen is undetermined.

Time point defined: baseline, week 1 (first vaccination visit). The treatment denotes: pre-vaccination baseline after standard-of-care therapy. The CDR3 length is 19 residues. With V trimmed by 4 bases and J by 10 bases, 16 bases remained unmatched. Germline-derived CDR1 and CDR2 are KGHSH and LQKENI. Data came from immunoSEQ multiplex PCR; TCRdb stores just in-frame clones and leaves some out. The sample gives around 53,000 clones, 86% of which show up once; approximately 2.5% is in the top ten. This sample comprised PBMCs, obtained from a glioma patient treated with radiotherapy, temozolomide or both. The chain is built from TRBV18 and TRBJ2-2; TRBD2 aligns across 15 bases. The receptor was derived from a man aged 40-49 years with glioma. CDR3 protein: CASSLLGTSGRLALTELFF. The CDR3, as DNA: TGTGCCAGCTCACTGCTCGGGACTAGCGGGAGGCTCGCTCTCACGGAGCTGTTTTTT. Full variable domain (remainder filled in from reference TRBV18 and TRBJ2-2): NAGVMQNPRHLVRRRGQEARLRCSPMKGHSHVYWYRQLPEEGLKFMVYLQKENIIDESGMPKERFSAEFPKEGPSILRIQQVVRGDSAAYFCASSLLGTSGRLALTELFFGEGSRLTVL.